These 3 T cell receptor beta chains were sequenced from one sample in a study of control samples from healthy donors and cancer patients. Generated by immunoSEQ multiplex PCR, the TCRdb table keeps only in-frame clones and is missing some. There are 150,000 to 200,000 clones in the sample; 94% occur only once, and about 1.4% lies in the top ten. The material sequenced was blood. The receptors originated from a woman younger than 35 in good health.

This chain connects TRBV7-2 to TRBJ1-1; a weak D match, TRBD1 (5 bases). V was shortened by 7 bases and J by 1 base, with 16 bases between the two germline ends. The V gene's germline CDR1 is SGHTA and CDR2 FQGNSA. CDR3 length: 15 residues. The CDR3 spells CASTTRKGENTEAFF. The CDR3 nucleotides read TGTGCCAGCACAACCCGGAAAGGGGAGAACACTGAAGCTTTCTTT.

The chain combines TRBV10-3 with TRBJ2-1; D call uncertain. With 6 bases removed from V and 8 bases from J, the gap between germline ends came to 11 bases. Germline V CDR1 and CDR2: ENHRY, SYGVKD. The CDR3 is 12 amino acids. The CDR3 here is CAIREDRDEQFF. The CDR3 DNA follows: TGTGCCATCAGGGAAGACCGAGATGAGCAGTTCTTC.

This clone appeared once. The chain combines TRBV12-3 or TRBV12-4 with TRBJ2-7; D not resolved. The V end lost 4 bases, the J end lost 2 bases, and 9 bases lay between the germline ends. This CDR3 spans 13 amino acids. CDR3 sequence reads: CASSSGRAYEQYF. In DNA form, the CDR3 reads TGTGCCAGCAGTTCTGGCAGAGCCTACGAGCAGTACTTC.